These 28 T cell receptor beta chains were sequenced from one sample in a study of T cells after yellow fever vaccination. From the 5' RACE reads, TCRdb called clonotypes with MiXCR, one entry per CDR3 protein. The data contain around 250,000 distinct CDR3 sequences, over 4.5% of them seen just once; the ten biggest clones take up less than 3.5%. This specimen was CD4+ T cells sorted from PBMCs, taken on the day of the yellow fever booster vaccination. These receptor sequences come from a man aged 18 to 29 who received the YFV17D yellow fever vaccine.

This clonotype was counted between two and nine times. This sequence joins TRBV24-1 and TRBJ2-3; the D call may be TRBD1 or TRBD2 (5 bases each). The CDR3 sequence is 14 residues long. CDR1 and CDR2 from the germline V gene are KGHDR and SFDVKD. Trimming removed 7 bases from V and 0 bases from J, with 10 bases in between. CDR3 residues: CATRSGQSTDTQYF. The DNA of the CDR3 is TGTGCCACCAGGAGCGGACAAAGCACAGATACGCAGTATTTT.

This chain links TRBV11-3 with TRBJ2-7; TRBD2 matches 9 bases. V lost 5 bases to trimming and J lost 1 base; unmatched junction nucleotides: 6. Germline V gene data show CDR1 as SGHNT and CDR2 as YENEEA. This CDR3 contains 15 residues. CDR3 sequence: CASSVASGVSYEQYF. In DNA form, the CDR3 reads TGTGCCAGCAGCGTAGCTAGCGGGGTATCCTACGAGCAGTACTTC.

CDR3 sequence: CASRETGHNSPLHF. The CDR3 DNA reads TGTGCCAGCAGAGAGACAGGGCATAATTCACCCCTCCACTTT. The rearrangement uses TRBV28 and TRBJ1-6; 7 nucleotides match TRBD1. From germline, CDR1 is MDHEN and CDR2 SYDVKM. The CDR3 covers 14 residues. J was trimmed by 5 bases and V by 6 bases; bases with no gene match: 4.

This clonotype was found a few times. This rearrangement joins TRBV5-5 to TRBJ2-7; D might be TRBD2 (6 bases). The germline V and J ends were trimmed by 4 bases and 6 bases, with 29 bases remaining between them. The germline V gene encodes CDR1 SGHKS and CDR2 YYEKEE (reference sequence). The CDR3 length is 18 residues. The chain's CDR3 is CASSRESVGADLKREQYF. Here the CDR3 DNA reads TGTGCCAGCAGCCGGGAGAGTGTCGGGGCGGACTTGAAGCGCGAGCAGTACTTC.

The chain recombines TRBV9 with TRBJ2-1; D unclear. The CDR3 sequence is 14 residues long. V was shortened by 3 bases and J by 1 base, with 8 bases between the two germline ends. Looked up from germline, CDR1 is SGDLS and CDR2 is YYNGEE. The CDR3 nucleotides read TGTGCCAGCAGCGATGCTGATTCCTACAATGAGCAGTTCTTC. Translated: CASSDADSYNEQFF.

This chain joins TRBV12-3 or TRBV12-4 and TRBJ1-1, with D uncertain. CDR3 size: 14 residues. V was trimmed by 8 bases and J by 3 bases, leaving 16 bases between them. Here the CDR3 reads CASATGERYTEAFF. The CDR3 DNA follows: TGTGCCAGCGCTACCGGGGAAAGGTACACTGAAGCTTTCTTT.

At least ten counts were recorded for this clonotype. The V gene is TRBV28, the J gene TRBJ1-5; the match to TRBD1 covers 7 bases. Germline V CDR1 and CDR2: MDHEN, SYDVKM. The CDR3 consists of 14 residues. After removal of 6 bases from V and 6 bases from J, the junction contained 8 bases not matched to a gene. CDR3 DNA sequence: TGTGCCAGCAGCATAGGGGGCCCAGCTCAGCCCCAGCATTTT. Translation gives CASSIGGPAQPQHF.

This clonotype was recorded a few times. The V call is TRBV11-1, the J call TRBJ1-6, with D tentatively TRBD1 (5 bases). Germline V gene lookup returns CDR1 SGHAT and CDR2 FQDESV (reference sequence). V was pared by 5 bases and J by 0 bases, with 14 bases between. The CDR3 runs 17 residues. This CDR3 is CASSLRRGSSYNSPLHF. The DNA for the CDR3 is TGTGCCAGCAGCCTCCGGCGGGGGAGCTCCTATAATTCACCCCTCCACTTT.

This sequence joins TRBV7-9 and TRBJ1-1; tentative D call: TRBD1 (5 bases). This CDR3 region has 13 residues. The V gene lost 5 bases and the J gene lost 4 bases, with 11 bases spanning the gap. Germline V gene sequence: CDR1 SEHNR, CDR2 FQNEAQ (reference sequence). The CDR3 here is CASSTSGGTEAFF. CDR3 bases: TGTGCCAGCAGCACCTCGGGGGGCACTGAAGCTTTCTTT.

This clonotype appeared many times. The chain couples TRBV7-3 to TRBJ2-1, with TRBD1 as a possible D gene (5 bases). The V and J ends lost 4 bases and 6 bases respectively, with 16 bases between them. Germline values: CDR1 SGHTA, CDR2 FQGTGA. CDR3 length equals 15 residues. CDR3 nucleotide sequence: TGTGCCAGCAGCTCCCGGCAGGGCAGAATCAATGAGCAGTTCTTC. Amino acid sequence: CASSSRQGRINEQFF.

The chain employs TRBV25-1 and TRBJ1-3, with TRBD1 matching 8 bases. The CDR3 has 14 residues. J gave up 5 bases and V 4 bases, and 4 bases lay outside the gene matches. Germline loops: CDR1 MGHDK, CDR2 SYGVNS. The DNA for the CDR3 is TGTGCCAGCAGTGTGACAGGGGAAAGAAACACCATATATTTT. The encoded protein is CASSVTGERNTIYF.

The chain uses TRBV7-2 and TRBJ2-3, with D maybe TRBD2 (7 bases). From germline, CDR1 is SGHTA and CDR2 FQGNSA. The CDR3 consists of 15 residues. Trimming took off 7 bases at V and 0 bases at J, with 14 bases between the two ends. CDR3: CASTLGGGSTDTQYF. The CDR3 nucleotides are TGTGCCAGCACCCTGGGGGGGGGCAGCACAGATACGCAGTATTTT.

In its sample, this clonotype was seen a few times. The rearrangement joins TRBV4-3 to TRBJ2-4; 10 nucleotides agree with TRBD2. Germline V gene data show CDR1 as LGHNA and CDR2 as YSLEER. The CDR3 is 17 residues long. Losses at the gene ends were 0 bases for V and 6 bases for J; bases not matched to a gene: 8. The CDR3 bases are TGCGCCAGCAGCCAAGAAACGGGAGCGGGGGGGAGAAACATTCAGTACTTC. It translates to CASSQETGAGGRNIQYF.

V and J are TRBV21-1 and TRBJ1-1; TRBD1, the table's D call, was not compared with the DNA. TRBV21-1 is termed a pseudogene. CDR3 size: 14 residues. The CDR3 sequence: CASSKTGKGTEAFF. CDR3 in DNA: TGTGCCAGCAGCAAAACGGGGAAGGGCACTGAAGCTTTCTTT.

This clonotype was seen ten or more times. The rearrangement joins TRBV5-1 to TRBJ2-7, with TRBD1 as a possible D gene (6 bases). Germline V gene sequence: CDR1 SGHRS, CDR2 YFSETQ. This CDR3 spans 13 amino acids. V was cut by 5 bases and J by 5 bases, with 14 bases left in between. This CDR3 reads CASRVQGTNEQYF. CDR3 in DNA: TGCGCCAGCAGAGTACAGGGTACGAACGAGCAGTACTTC.

This clonotype was seen ten or more times. The gene calls are TRBV7-9 and TRBJ2-2, with D possibly matching TRBD2 (5 bases). Germline-derived CDR1 and CDR2 are SEHNR and FQNEAQ (reference sequence). V lost 6 bases and J lost 7, with 12 bases in between. The CDR3 runs to 13 residues. The CDR3 protein is CASSLRGIGELFF. The DNA of the CDR3 is TGTGCCAGCAGTTTGAGAGGGATCGGGGAGCTGTTTTTT. The full variable domain, rest sourced from reference TRBV7-9 and TRBJ2-2, is DTGVSQNPRHKITKRGQNVTFRCDPISEHNRLYWYRQTLGQGPEFLTYFQNEAQLEKSRLLSDRFSAERPKGSFSTLEIQRTEQGDSAMYLCASSLRGIGELFFGEGSRLTVL.

The sample holds a few counts of this clonotype. J is TRBJ2-1 and V is TRBV12-3 or TRBV12-4; 10 bases map to TRBD2. V shed 6 bases, J shed 10 bases, and the junction held 9 bases outside the gene matches. CDR3 length: 14 amino acids. CDR3 protein: CASSLAGAFGEQFF. The DNA for the CDR3 is TGTGCCAGCAGCCTAGCGGGGGCTTTTGGGGAGCAGTTCTTC.

This chain joins TRBV27 and TRBJ1-5; tentatively, D is TRBD1 (5 bases). The length of the CDR3 is 14 residues. Trimming left V 0 bases short and J 7 bases short, with 10 bases between. The germline gives CDR1 MNHEY, CDR2 SMNVEV (reference sequence). The CDR3 sequence: CASSLSGVRQPQHF. The CDR3 coding sequence is TGTGCCAGCAGTTTATCAGGGGTACGACAGCCCCAGCATTTT.

The chain is built from TRBV5-1 and TRBJ2-5; possible D gene TRBD1, 6 bases. The germline V gene encodes CDR1 SGHRS and CDR2 YFSETQ. The CDR3 is 15 amino acids. V shed 1 base and J shed 0 bases, with 10 bases lying between them. CDR3 DNA: TGCGCCAGCAGCTTGACAGGGCCCCACCAAGAGACCCAGTACTTC. Protein sequence: CASSLTGPHQETQYF.

The chain has TRBV4-3 and TRBJ2-1; no definite D call. Germline V gene data show CDR1 as LGHNA and CDR2 as YSLEER. Trimming shortened V by 0 bases and J by 3 bases, and 9 bases separated the two germline ends. The CDR3 totals 15 residues. CDR3 sequence (DNA): TGCGCCAGCAGCCAAGATCATGACGTCTACAATGAGCAGTTCTTC. Translating it yields CASSQDHDVYNEQFF.

The genes are TRBV3-1 and TRBJ1-2, with TRBD1 as a possible D gene (5 bases). V lost 6 bases and J lost 6, with 20 bases in between. CDR3 length: 15 amino acids. Germline CDR1 LGHDT, CDR2 YNNKEL (reference sequence). The CDR3 sequence: CASRPLDTLGHGYTF. The CDR3 nucleotides read TGTGCCAGCAGACCCTTGGACACCCTTGGACATGGCTACACCTTC.

This chain uses TRBV6-2 or TRBV6-3 with TRBJ2-1, with 10 bases that match TRBD1. Trimming cost V 5 bases and J 7 bases; bases outside gene matches: 8. This CDR3 comprises 15 residues. Germline CDR1 MNHEY, CDR2 SVGEGT. The CDR3 sequence: CASSRGTGAGNEQFF. For the CDR3, the DNA is TGTGCCAGCAGTCGCGGGACAGGGGCTGGGAATGAGCAGTTCTTC.

The rearrangement joins TRBV9 to TRBJ2-3; TRBD2 might be the D (7 bases). CDR1 and CDR2 from the germline V gene are SGDLS and YYNGEE. This CDR3 has 16 residues. Trimming removed 4 bases from V and 3 bases from J, with 18 bases in between. Here the CDR3 DNA reads TGTGCCAGCAGCCCCTTATGGGGGGGGCCTACAGATACGCAGTATTTT. Translated, it gives CASSPLWGGPTDTQYF.

The chain links TRBV5-5 to TRBJ1-2, with TRBD1 identical over 7 bases. CDR3 size: 14 residues. V shed 4 bases, J shed 4 bases, and the junction held 7 bases outside the gene matches. CDR1 SGHKS and CDR2 YYEKEE come from the germline V gene (reference sequence). The CDR3, as DNA: TGTGCCAGCAGCCCCGCGGCAGGGGGCTATGGCTACACCTTC. Its protein product is CASSPAAGGYGYTF.

This clonotype came up many times. The J gene is TRBJ2-5, the V gene TRBV7-2; a weak D match, TRBD1 (5 bases). The CDR3 runs to 16 residues. Between the trimmed V and J ends, which lost 0 bases and 0 bases, there was a span of 11 bases. Germline V gives CDR1 SGHTA, CDR2 FQGNSA. CDR3 protein: CASSLAKGLDQETQYF. CDR3 in DNA: TGTGCCAGCAGCTTAGCGAAGGGGCTGGACCAAGAGACCCAGTACTTC.

CDR3 protein: CASSGSRGLNTGELFF. The CDR3, as DNA: TGTGCCAGCAGTGGTTCCAGGGGGCTGAACACCGGGGAGCTGTTTTTT. This chain joins TRBV2 and TRBJ2-2, with TRBD1 identical over 8 bases. This CDR3 has 16 amino acids. Germline V gives CDR1 SNHLY, CDR2 FYNNEI. V shed 4 bases, J shed 1 base, and the junction held 5 bases outside the gene matches.

Ten or more counts support this clonotype. The chain recombines TRBV7-6 with TRBJ2-5, with D unclear. Per germline, CDR1 SGHVS and CDR2 FNYEAQ. V was cut by 2 bases and J by 5 bases, with 3 bases left in between. There are 11 residues in the CDR3. The CDR3 nucleotides are TGTGCCAGCAGCTTAATGGAGACCCAGTACTTC. Its protein product is CASSLMETQYF.

This clonotype was counted many times. Here the CDR3 reads CSARDQGGRGIYEQYF. CDR3 nucleotides: TGCAGTGCTAGAGATCAGGGGGGAAGGGGTATCTACGAGCAGTACTTC. The V gene is TRBV20-1, the J gene TRBJ2-7; a possible D gene is TRBD1 (7 bases). The CDR3 has 16 amino acids. CDR1 and CDR2 (germline): DFQATT, SNEGSKA (reference sequence). Trimming pared 0 bases from V and 3 bases from J, leaving 18 bases between.